The sequence of this TCR beta chain was determined in a study of blood T cell repertoires in COVID-19. Study-wide background: The United States, Italy and Spain provided the acute and convalescent COVID-19 samples. In each case, the material was cDNA or gDNA derived from T cells, B-cell-depleted T cells, or PBMCs.

In the original processing: Estimation of nucleated cell counts relied on the amplification of reference gene primers. Libraries were prepared by immunoSEQ multiplex PCR; TCRdb keeps only in-frame clonotypes and omits some of them. The V and J calls and clone size are taken from that table; D and trimming were inferred from the DNA. The sample shows around 70,000 clones, 75% to 85% of them seen only once. CDR3 length: 16 residues. The ends lost 2 bases at V and 1 base at J; junction bases unmatched: 6. The germline V gene encodes CDR1 KGHDR and CDR2 SFDVKD. The sample was peripheral blood. This clonotype was obtained from a man at least 80 years old with acute or convalescent COVID-19. V usage is TRBV24-1 and J usage is TRBJ1-1, with 7 bases identical to TRBD1. The CDR3 loop reads CATSDSPTGRNTEAFF. CDR3 DNA sequence: TGTGCCACCAGTGATTCACCGACAGGGAGGAACACTGAAGCTTTCTTT.